This T cell receptor beta chain was captured in a study of Graves' ophthalmopathy and Graves' hyperthyroidism. Looked up from germline, CDR1 is MNHEY and CDR2 is SVGEGT. Unmatched junction bases numbered 3, after V lost 5 bases and J lost 13 bases. The CDR3 is 10 amino acids. Enrollment excluded any patients with other autoimmune diseases, uncontrolled infections, pregnancy or lactation. RNA transcripts yielded amplified TCR beta CDR3 regions. HTBI primers were used in a first-round RT-PCR, which preceded a second-round multiplex PCR. TCRdb redid the calling of the multiplex PCR reads with MiXCR, one entry per CDR3 protein. This sample has around 1,000,000 distinct CDR3 sequences, with about two fifths found just once.

Specimen: peripheral blood or thyroid tissue (not recorded which). The sequence came from an adult man with Graves' hyperthyroidism. V and J are TRBV6-2 or TRBV6-3 and TRBJ2-7, with TRBD2 matching 9 bases. CDR3 amino acids: CASSGTSIYF. The CDR3, as DNA: TGTGCCAGCAGTGGGACTAGCATTTACTTC.